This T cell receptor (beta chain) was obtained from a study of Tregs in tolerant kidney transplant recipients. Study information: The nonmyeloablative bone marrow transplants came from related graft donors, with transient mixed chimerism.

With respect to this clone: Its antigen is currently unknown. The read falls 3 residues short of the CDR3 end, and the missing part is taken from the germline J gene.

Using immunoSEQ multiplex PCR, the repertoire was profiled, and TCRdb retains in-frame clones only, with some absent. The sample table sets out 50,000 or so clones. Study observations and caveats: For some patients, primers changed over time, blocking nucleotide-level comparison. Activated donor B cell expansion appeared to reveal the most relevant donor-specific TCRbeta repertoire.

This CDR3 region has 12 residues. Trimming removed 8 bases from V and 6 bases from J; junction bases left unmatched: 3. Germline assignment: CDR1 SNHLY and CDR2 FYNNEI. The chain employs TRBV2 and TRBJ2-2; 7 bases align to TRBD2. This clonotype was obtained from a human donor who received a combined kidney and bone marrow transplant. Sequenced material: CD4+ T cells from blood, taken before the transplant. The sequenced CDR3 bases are TGTGCCAGCTGGGCGGGGGCCGGGGAG. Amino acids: CASWAGAGE. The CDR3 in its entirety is CASWAGAGELFF. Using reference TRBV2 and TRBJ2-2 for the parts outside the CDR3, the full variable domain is EPEVTQTPSHQVTQMGQEVILRCVPISNHLYFYWYRQILGQKVEFLVSFYNNEISEKSEIFDDQFSVERPDGSNFTLKIRSTKLEDSAMYFCASWAGAGELFFGEGSRLTVL.